This T cell receptor (beta chain) was recorded in a study of blood T cell repertoires in COVID-19. Study overall: Samples representing acute and convalescent COVID-19 were sourced from the United States, Italy and Spain. PBMCs, B-cell-depleted T cells, or T cells were the source of the cDNA or gDNA that made up the material.

Original processing methods: From reference gene primer amplification, estimates of nucleated cell counts were derived. Assay: immunoSEQ multiplex PCR; the TCRdb copy retains only in-frame clones and omits some. The D gene and trimming were derived from the DNA, and the V and J assignments and clone size from that table. The sample has about 200,000 clones, 86% seen once; the top ten hold 3.5% to 5.5%. This CDR3 contains 14 residues. Trimming took off 4 bases at V and 1 base at J, with 10 bases between the two ends. Germline V gene data show CDR1 as LGHNA and CDR2 as YNFKEQ. This clone was picked up a small number of times.

Sequencing was carried out using PBMCs or T cells enriched from blood (not recorded which). The clonotype was recovered from a woman aged 25 to 39 who had been exposed to COVID-19. The V call is TRBV4-2, the J call TRBJ1-1; no clear D. The CDR3 DNA reads TGTGCCAGCAGCCTCTCTGACACGAACACTGAAGCTTTCTTT. Protein: CASSLSDTNTEAFF.